These 15 T cell receptor beta chains originate from one sample sequenced in a study of T cell responses to AZD1222 COVID-19 vaccine. Some clones are missing from TCRdb's copy, which holds only in-frame ones; the method was immunoSEQ multiplex PCR. Of 90,000 to 130,000 clones listed, 80% to 95% are singletons. The sample here was peripheral blood, taken on day 0 of AZD1222 vaccination. All receptors come from an adult in good health.

The chain employs TRBV10-3 and TRBJ1-1, with D maybe TRBD1 (5 bases). The germline CDR1 and CDR2 sequences are ENHRY and SYGVKD. The CDR3 runs 13 residues. The germline V and J ends were trimmed by 2 bases and 1 base, with 5 bases remaining between them. DNA of the CDR3: TGTGCCATCAGTGAGACAGGGAACACTGAAGCTTTCTTT. This translates into CAISETGNTEAFF.

The chain uses TRBV7-8 and TRBJ1-1; TRBD1 might be the D (6 bases). The V end was cut by 1 base, the J end by 3 bases, with 12 bases between. Germline V gives CDR1 SGHVS, CDR2 FQNEAQ. The CDR3 sequence is 15 residues long. CDR3 coding DNA: TGTGCCAGCAGCTTAGTGGGGGCCCGGGACACTGAAGCTTTCTTT. It codes for CASSLVGARDTEAFF.

This chain links TRBV3-1 (or the pseudogene TRBV3-2) with TRBJ1-1; possible D gene TRBD1, 5 bases. Germline CDR1 and CDR2: LGHDT and YNNKEL (reference sequence). This CDR3 comprises 14 residues. Trimming cost V 4 bases and J 1 base, with 10 bases left between them. As DNA, the CDR3 is TGTGCCAGCAGCCGGGACCAAGCGAACACTGAAGCTTTCTTT. Translation gives CASSRDQANTEAFF.

The chain uses TRBV28 and TRBJ2-5, with 7 bases lining up with TRBD1. The CDR3 extends over 15 amino acids. J was trimmed by 2 bases and V by 5 bases; bases with no gene match: 8. Germline V gives CDR1 MDHEN, CDR2 SYDVKM. The CDR3 DNA sequence: TGTGCCAGCAGTCCCGGGGACAGCTGGCAAGAGACCCAGTACTTC. Translated: CASSPGDSWQETQYF.

This clone was seen a single time. This chain uses TRBV24-1 with TRBJ2-3; D possibly uses TRBD1 or TRBD2 (5 bases each). The CDR3 is made up of 16 amino acids. Germline CDR1 reads KGHDR; CDR2 reads SFDVKD. V dropped 4 bases and J dropped 3 bases, with 16 bases sitting between them. DNA of the CDR3: TGTGCCACCAGTGACCCCCGGGACGGGTTTACAGATACGCAGTATTTT. Protein sequence: CATSDPRDGFTDTQYF.

This sequence joins TRBV3-1 (or the pseudogene TRBV3-2) and TRBJ2-7; 9 bases are a match to TRBD1. The J segment lost 0 bases and the V segment lost 4 bases, leaving 4 bases of the junction unmatched. Germline V lookup: CDR1 LGHDT, CDR2 YNNKEL (reference sequence). The CDR3 runs 15 residues. The CDR3 DNA follows: TGTGCCAGCAGCCCCGGGACAGGGAGCTCCTACGAGCAGTACTTC. It codes for CASSPGTGSSYEQYF.

This clone has a single count. The chain recombines TRBV2 with TRBJ1-1; D is perhaps TRBD1 (6 bases). V was pared by 5 bases and J by 3 bases, with 16 bases between. Per the germline V gene, CDR1 is SNHLY and CDR2 is FYNNEI. CDR3 size: 15 residues. The CDR3 here is CASSKRRDMYTEAFF. The CDR3 DNA reads TGTGCCAGCAGTAAACGCCGGGACATGTACACTGAAGCTTTCTTT. Based on the CDR3 plus reference TRBV2 and TRBJ1-1, the full variable domain is EPEVTQTPSHQVTQMGQEVILRCVPISNHLYFYWYRQILGQKVEFLVSFYNNEISEKSEIFDDQFSVERPDGSNFTLKIRSTKLEDSAMYFCASSKRRDMYTEAFFGQGTRLTVV.

The rearrangement links TRBV19 to TRBJ2-1, with D possibly matching TRBD1 (6 bases). Between the trimmed V and J ends, which lost 1 base and 6 bases, there was a span of 7 bases. The germline V gene encodes CDR1 LNHDA and CDR2 SQIVND (reference sequence). The CDR3 is 13 amino acids. CDR3 nucleotide sequence: TGTGCCAGTAGTATAGGACAGGTCAATGAGCAGTTCTTC. Amino acid sequence: CASSIGQVNEQFF.

The J gene is TRBJ2-3, the V gene TRBV6-4; a weak D match, TRBD1 (5 bases). CDR3 length equals 15 residues. V was shortened by 3 bases and J by 4 bases, with 14 bases between the two germline ends. CDR1 MRHNA and CDR2 SNTAGT come from the germline V gene. The CDR3 nucleotides read TGTGCCAGCAGTGAGGGGCCAGAAACGGCAGATACGCAGTATTTT. It is translated as CASSEGPETADTQYF.

The chain uses TRBV5-5 and TRBJ2-3; D may be TRBD1 or TRBD2 (5 bases each). V dropped 3 bases and J dropped 2 bases, with 13 bases sitting between them. Germline lookup yields CDR1 SGHKS and CDR2 YYEKEE (reference sequence). This CDR3 region has 15 residues. This CDR3 reads CASSSAGTATDTQYF. CDR3 DNA: TGTGCCAGCAGCTCCGCCGGGACCGCCACAGATACGCAGTATTTT. Full variable domain (rest looked up from reference TRBV5-5 and TRBJ2-3): DAGVTQSPTHLIKTRGQQVTLRCSPISGHKSVSWYQQVLGQGPQFIFQYYEKEERGRGNFPDRFSARQFPNYSSELNVNALLLGDSALYLCASSSAGTATDTQYFGPGTRLTVL.

This clone was detected a few times. The V call is TRBV11-2, the J call TRBJ1-1; D remains unclear. Trimming cost V 5 bases and J 2 bases, with 15 bases left between them. The CDR3 loop spans 15 amino acids. Per germline, CDR1 SGHAT and CDR2 FQNNGV. The CDR3 nucleotides read TGTGCCAGCAGCCCCGGGCCCTATCCAAACACTGAAGCTTTCTTT. This sequence encodes CASSPGPYPNTEAFF.

This chain connects TRBV5-1 to TRBJ1-2, with D perhaps matching TRBD1 (5 bases). The CDR3 sequence is 14 residues long. Germline V lookup: CDR1 SGHRS, CDR2 YFSETQ. Trimming left V 4 bases short and J 8 bases short, with 18 bases between. The CDR3 region has the DNA TGCGCCAGCAGCGGGCCCGGGACCCGGGTGGGCTACACCTTC. Residues: CASSGPGTRVGYTF.

The J gene is TRBJ1-6, the V gene TRBV27; TRBD1 matches at 7 bases. The length of the CDR3 is 15 residues. V shed 2 bases, J shed 10 bases, and the junction held 8 bases outside the gene matches. Germline CDR1 is MNHEY and CDR2 is SMNVEV (reference sequence). The CDR3 here is CASSLTRQGRSPLHF. For the CDR3, the DNA is TGTGCCAGCAGTTTAACCCGACAGGGTCGATCACCCCTCCACTTT.

This rearrangement joins TRBV6-5 to TRBJ1-1; no clear D gene. The CDR3 loop spans 12 amino acids. V was cut by 8 bases and J by 1 base, with 8 bases left in between. CDR1 MNHEY and CDR2 SVGAGI come from the germline V gene. In DNA, the CDR3 is TGTGCCAGCCGGGATAAGAACACTGAAGCTTTCTTT. It is translated as CASRDKNTEAFF.

This sequence joins TRBV9 and TRBJ1-4, with D hard to call. Trimming stripped 0 bases from V and 8 bases from J, with 17 bases between. The germline V gene encodes CDR1 SGDLS and CDR2 YYNGEE. CDR3 size: 16 residues. This CDR3 is CASSVVGGPVGEKLFF. The CDR3 DNA follows: TGTGCCAGCAGCGTAGTAGGAGGGCCAGTAGGCGAAAAACTGTTTTTT.